Listed below are T cell receptor beta chains from one sample, sequenced in a study of type 1 and type 2 diabetes patients. MiXCR, applied by TCRdb to the multiplex PCR reads, yields one record per CDR3 protein. The table lists around 300,000 distinct CDR3 sequences, around 47% of them singletons. Material: peripheral blood mononuclear cells (PBMCs). Source of these receptors: a man younger than 35 with type 2 diabetes. CDR3s leave out the opening cysteine and the closing phenylalanine or tryptophan.

j_gene | v_gene | CDR3aa
. | TRBV7-2 | ASSLIGKSYEQY
TRBJ2-7 | TRBV5-1 | ASSLGVGAAYEQY
TRBJ2-5 | TRBV12-3/TRBV12-4 | ASSLAGRLSGAKTQY
TRBJ2-5 | TRBV9 | ASSSGDLQETQY
TRBJ2-5 | TRBV19 | ASSLDRAETQY
TRBJ2-2 | TRBV19 | ASSQRQAHGYTGELF
TRBJ1-2 | TRBV6-1 | ASSPQGMGDYGYT
TRBJ2-7 | TRBV29-1 | SVGGDGPPGSEQY
TRBJ2-1 | TRBV7-2 | ASSSSGAHNEQF
TRBJ2-3 | TRBV13 | ASSLPGLYTDTQY
TRBJ1-1 | TRBV29-1 | SVIFSTEAF
TRBJ1-5 | TRBV14 | ASSPDRDQPQH
TRBJ1-1 | TRBV20-1 | SARETGETEAF
TRBJ2-5 | TRBV10-2 | ASSEMSVAAPQY
TRBJ2-1 | TRBV19 | ASSGGLAGLNEQF
TRBJ1-5 | TRBV2 | AWGRYLSNQPQH
TRBJ1-1 | TRBV15 | ATSRDPAANTEAF
TRBJ1-5 | TRBV2 | ASSRDPLQPQH
TRBJ2-1 | TRBV18 | ASSRMDEQF
TRBJ2-2 | TRBV12-3/TRBV12-4 | ASGLNTGELF
TRBJ2-1 | TRBV9 | ASSSRHRNKATDKAANEQF
TRBJ1-6 | TRBV27 | ASSYRERDSPLH
TRBJ2-1 | TRBV29-1 | SVGLGLNSYNEQF
TRBJ1-6 | TRBV20-1 | SARDGRRALQNSPLH
TRBJ2-1 | TRBV30 | AWIPLGQAISYNEQF
TRBJ2-7 | TRBV25-1 | AGSVEGLHEQY
TRBJ2-7 | TRBV2 | AISLGTGGSYGQY
TRBJ2-5 | TRBV7-2 | ASFRQGGETQY
TRBJ2-7 | TRBV6-6 | ASSFQYEQY
TRBJ1-1 | TRBV12-3/TRBV12-4 | ASSRLGSNTEAF
TRBJ1-2 | TRBV12-3/TRBV12-4 | ASSLWGRGYT
TRBJ1-5 | TRBV30 | AWAGPNQPQH
TRBJ1-1 | TRBV9 | ASSAPGQGRATEAF
TRBJ2-7 | TRBV4-3 | ASSQGRGGGYEQY
TRBJ1-2 | TRBV12-3/TRBV12-4 | ASTPGGAVGYT